This T cell receptor (beta chain) was observed in a study of blood T cell repertoires in COVID-19. Germline V lookup: CDR1 KGHDR, CDR2 SFDVKD. The germline V and J ends were trimmed by 5 bases and 3 bases, with 30 bases remaining between them. The CDR3 has 20 residues. Sequenced by immunoSEQ multiplex PCR; TCRdb stores in-frame clones only, minus some. Of roughly 140,000 clones listed, around 85% are singletons. The sample consisted of peripheral blood. The clonotype comes from a man between 65 and 85 years old with acute or convalescent COVID-19. This chain links TRBV24-1 with TRBJ2-5; D assignment may be TRBD1 or TRBD2 (9 bases each). CDR3 sequence reads: CATSGSPYRGQEREEETQYF. The CDR3 region has the DNA TGTGCCACCAGTGGGAGCCCTTACAGGGGGCAAGAGCGGGAGGAAGAGACCCAGTACTTC.